This T cell receptor (beta chain) comes out of a study of response to subunit inactivated influenza vaccine (dated by TCRdb to 2017 to 2018). Study-wide context: Deep quantitative T cell receptor repertoire profiling was used in the study to track responses to a trivalent subunit inactivated influenza vaccine.

Receptor libraries were prepared by RT-PCR. The data were produced on an Illumina HiSeq 2500. In-frame beta chains were kept once TCRdb had trimmed the public reads at Q25 with fastp and called clones with MiXCR. Rows are combined by CDR3 protein, so each entry shows the most common genes and DNA. The sample table records about 190,000 distinct CDR3 sequences; over 13% of these occur just once. Of the sample, 26% is held by the ten largest clones. A few counts support this clonotype. Its antigen is not yet known. No much larger clone is present one base from it, and per-base qualities are unavailable. What the research found in general, with its limitations: According to the authors, only a limited number of new T cells may be recruited by each seasonal influenza vaccination.

The trim is 6 bases for V and 4 bases for J, with a gap of 12 bases between the germline ends. From its cysteine to its phenylalanine, the CDR3 spans 13 amino acids. Here the CDR3 DNA is all that survives: 39 bases in frame from base 1. From a lookup of the germline V gene, CDR1 and CDR2 are SGHAT and FQNNGV. The source was CD8+ T cells sorted from PBMCs, collected around 5 days after vaccination. This receptor chain uses TRBV11-2 and TRBJ1-2; no D gene can be assigned with confidence. The clonotype originates from a man aged 50 to 59 who received an inactivated influenza vaccine. Donor details come from another sample of the same person, matched by shared clones. The DNA reads as follows: TGTGCCAGCAGGTCTGTGGGTTCCTATGGCTACACCTTC. This translates into CASRSVGSYGYTF.